This T cell receptor (beta chain) was sequenced in a study of response to subunit inactivated influenza vaccine. The study's findings and limits: Every seasonal influenza vaccination brings in few new T cells, the authors suggested.

TCRdb re-analysed the RT-PCR reads in MiXCR, keeping a single row per CDR3 protein. There are over 400,000 distinct CDR3 sequences in the sample; about 10% occur only once, and 10% to 15% lies in the top ten. With regard to this clonotype: The antigen is undetermined.

The material sequenced was PBMCs from blood, taken more than 35 days after vaccination. This receptor was obtained from a man aged 50 or older who received an inactivated influenza vaccine.

CDR3: CASSPGRARGEQYF. The DNA for the CDR3 is TGTGCCAGCAGCCCCGGGAGGGCCCGGGGGGAGCAGTACTTC. The rearrangement links TRBV12-3 or TRBV12-4 to TRBJ2-7; TRBD2 matches 8 bases. The CDR3 contains 14 residues. V lost 6 bases and J lost 7; bases outside the gene matches: 11.